The sequence of this TCR beta chain was determined in a study of cytomegalovirus exposure and HLA in healthy donors. The overall study: In a later analysis, the roughly 130 validation repertoires were reported to have used the same platform as the 600 to 700 first-cohort repertoires.

The CDR3 length is 16 residues. Germline trimming cut 2 bases from V and 7 bases from J; bases unmatched to any gene: 7. Per germline, CDR1 MDHEN and CDR2 SYDVKM. With respect to this clone: Its antigen is undetermined.

Study conclusions and caveats: Later, an analysis found that TCR clusters from the first cohort tended to co-occur in the 90 to 150 validation repertoires. The study flagged roughly 160 TCR beta chains as cytomegalovirus-associated.

The protocol was immunoSEQ multiplex PCR, while the TCRdb copy is restricted to in-frame clones and leaves out a portion. The data hold about 360,000 clones, with 86% observed a single time. The origin of this receptor is a young woman in good health and CMV-seronegative. The material sequenced was PBMCs. The chain uses TRBV28 and TRBJ2-2, with TRBD2 identical over 10 bases. Here the CDR3 reads CASSLRASGSNGELFF. CDR3 in DNA: TGTGCCAGCAGTTTACGGGCTAGCGGGAGCAACGGGGAGCTGTTTTTT.